The sequence of this T cell receptor beta chain was determined in a study of T-cell memory formation after mild COVID-19. TCRdb ran MiXCR on the 5' RACE reads and lists one entry per CDR3 protein. The table lists approximately 88,000 distinct CDR3 sequences, around a quarter of them singletons, with approximately 45% in the top ten. Looked up from germline, CDR1 is LNHDA and CDR2 is SQIVND (reference sequence). Losses at the gene ends were 4 bases for V and 6 bases for J; bases not matched to a gene: 5. The CDR3 contains 16 residues. This clonotype was obtained from a man between 18 and 29 years old who had mild COVID-19 (a few samples of this study predate the infection). Cell type and time point are not known. Sequenced material: PBMCs or a T cell subset sorted from them (not recorded which). This rearrangement joins TRBV19 to TRBJ2-1; 14 nucleotides match TRBD2. The CDR3 region is CASSTEGLAGANEQFF. CDR3 DNA: TGTGCCAGTAGTACGGAGGGACTAGCGGGGGCCAATGAGCAGTTCTTC.